This T cell receptor (beta chain) stems from a study of vaccination and CD4 T cells after COVID-19. Study details: Once diagnosed, patients had post-COVID samples drawn a median approximately 100 days later (range 35 to 161). The peptides that stimulated the cells were overlapping spike peptides from SARS-CoV-2, HCoV-NL63, HCoV-OC43 and HCoV-229E. Study-wide findings and caveats: Nearly all convalescent vaccine-specific clones, 304 of 307, recognized only SARS-CoV-2 spike.

In its sample, this clonotype was seen a few times. Antigen unknown. With V trimmed by 3 bases and J by 0 bases, 7 bases remained unmatched. Germline V lookup: CDR1 LNHNV, CDR2 YYDKDF (reference sequence). The CDR3 runs to 17 residues. The Oncomine TCR Beta short-read assay sequenced DNA from cultured CD4+ T cells. TCRdb independently ran MiXCR on the PCR reads; one entry per CDR3 protein. The profile covers about 13,000 distinct CDR3 sequences, with around a third appearing a single time and 9% to 13% taken by the ten largest. Treatment meaning: roughly 10-day PBMC culture with coronavirus spike peptide pools or control peptides (ViraFEST assay).

The chain has TRBV15 and TRBJ2-2; 7 positions agree with TRBD1. The clonotype originates from a human donor who had recovered from COVID-19. Sequencing was carried out using CD4+ T cells from blood, cultured in vitro. CDR3 sequence reads: CATSSSTQGANTGELFF. CDR3 bases: TGTGCCACCAGCAGCTCGACCCAGGGGGCGAACACCGGGGAGCTGTTTTTT.